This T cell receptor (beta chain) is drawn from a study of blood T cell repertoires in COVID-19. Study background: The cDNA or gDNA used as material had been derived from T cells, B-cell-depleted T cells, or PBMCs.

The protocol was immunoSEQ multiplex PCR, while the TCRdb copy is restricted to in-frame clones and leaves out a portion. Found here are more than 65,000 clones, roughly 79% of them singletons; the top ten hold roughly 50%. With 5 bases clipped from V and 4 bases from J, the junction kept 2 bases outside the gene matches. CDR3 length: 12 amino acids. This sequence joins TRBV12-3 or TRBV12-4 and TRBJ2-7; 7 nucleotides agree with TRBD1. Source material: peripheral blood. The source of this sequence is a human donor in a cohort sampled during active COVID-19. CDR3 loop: CASSPQGYEQYF. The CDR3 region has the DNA TGTGCCAGCAGTCCACAGGGGTACGAGCAGTACTTC.